This entry lists 13 T cell receptor beta chains sequenced from one sample in a study of T cell responses to AZD1222 COVID-19 vaccine. Data came from immunoSEQ multiplex PCR; TCRdb stores just in-frame clones and leaves some out. Among about 110,000 clones listed, approximately 90% were seen once. The starting material was peripheral blood, obtained 28 days after the second AZD1222 dose. These receptors originate from an adult who received the AZD1222 COVID-19 vaccine.

This clone was counted once. J is TRBJ1-1 and V is TRBV4-2; no clear D gene. Germline CDR1 reads LGHNA; CDR2 reads YNFKEQ. This CDR3 comprises 12 residues. Between the trimmed V and J ends, which lost 3 bases and 2 bases, there was a span of 4 bases. CDR3: CASSQVNTEAFF. CDR3 in DNA: TGTGCCAGCAGCCAGGTCAACACTGAAGCTTTCTTT.

The chain combines TRBV7-2 with TRBJ2-7; 12 bases align to TRBD2. Germline assignment: CDR1 SGHTA and CDR2 FQGNSA. This CDR3 comprises 15 residues. J gave up 6 bases and V 4 bases, and 7 bases lay outside the gene matches. CDR3 sequence: CASSYKTSGSLEQYF. CDR3 DNA sequence: TGTGCCAGCAGCTACAAGACTAGCGGGAGCCTCGAGCAGTACTTC.

This clone was detected only a few times. The chain is built from TRBV4-2 and TRBJ2-7; TRBD1 is a possible D gene (5 bases). The CDR3 extends over 13 amino acids. Germline V CDR1 and CDR2: LGHNA, YNFKEQ. The V and J ends lost 0 bases and 3 bases respectively, with 6 bases between them. CDR3 nucleotide sequence: TGTGCCAGCAGCCAAGATCAGGGCTACGAGCAGTACTTC. Amino acid sequence: CASSQDQGYEQYF.

The CDR3 loop is CASSIGARPRGYTF. The DNA of the CDR3 is TGTGCCAGTAGTATTGGGGCCAGGCCCCGTGGCTACACCTTC. The chain joins TRBV19 to TRBJ1-2, with D perhaps matching TRBD1 (5 bases). This CDR3 region has 14 residues. V lost 3 bases to trimming and J lost 7 bases, with 15 bases between them. In germline, CDR1 is LNHDA, CDR2 SQIVND (reference sequence).

The chain employs TRBV7-8 and TRBJ1-1; D uncertain. The CDR3 contains 13 residues. V gave up 0 bases and J gave up 6 bases, with 8 bases separating them. Germline-derived CDR1 and CDR2 are SGHVS and FQNEAQ. The CDR3 sequence: CASSLAGNAEAFF. The CDR3 DNA sequence: TGTGCCAGCAGCTTAGCAGGGAATGCTGAAGCTTTCTTT.

V is TRBV5-1 and J is TRBJ2-3; D gene unclear. The V and J ends lost 0 bases and 2 bases respectively, with 7 bases between them. The CDR3 runs to 14 residues. CDR1 SGHRS and CDR2 YFSETQ come from the germline V gene. CDR3 in amino acids: CASSLGRITDTQYF. The DNA for the CDR3 is TGCGCCAGCAGCTTGGGCCGAATCACAGATACGCAGTATTTT.

The gene calls are TRBV28 and TRBJ2-5; D gene ambiguous. The CDR3 runs 15 residues. Per the germline V gene, CDR1 is MDHEN and CDR2 is SYDVKM. Between the trimmed V and J ends, which lost 4 bases and 2 bases, there was a span of 14 bases. Written as DNA, the CDR3 is TGTGCCAGCAGTTCGTTAGGGCGGATGCAAGAGACCCAGTACTTC. It specifies CASSSLGRMQETQYF.

The chain carries TRBV7-6 and TRBJ1-3; no definite D call. Germline V gene data show CDR1 as SGHVS and CDR2 as FNYEAQ. V dropped 1 base and J dropped 3 bases, with 10 bases sitting between them. This CDR3 region has 15 residues. The CDR3: CASSLVSGFGNTIYF. CDR3 coding DNA: TGTGCCAGCAGCTTAGTGTCGGGATTTGGAAACACCATATATTTT.

The chain recombines TRBV19 with TRBJ1-4, with 8 bases identical to TRBD1. The germline CDR1 and CDR2 sequences are LNHDA and SQIVND (reference sequence). The CDR3 has 16 residues. V trimming: 1 base; J trimming: 8 bases; junction bases outside the gene matches: 9. CDR3: CASSIASGGGREKLFF. The CDR3 DNA reads TGTGCCAGTAGTATAGCGTCAGGGGGCGGAAGAGAAAAACTGTTTTTT.

The V and J genes are TRBV9 and TRBJ2-1; D gene unclear. The CDR3 has 13 residues. Germline V gene data show CDR1 as SGDLS and CDR2 as YYNGEE. V lost 4 bases to trimming and J lost 10 bases, with 15 bases between them. CDR3 in amino acids: CASSLNPQGEQFF. In DNA form, the CDR3 reads TGTGCCAGCAGCTTAAACCCTCAAGGGGAGCAGTTCTTC.

J is TRBJ1-4 and V is TRBV28, with 9 bases lining up with TRBD1. The CDR3 totals 15 residues. Per the germline V gene, CDR1 is MDHEN and CDR2 is SYDVKM. After removal of 4 bases from V and 6 bases from J, the junction contained 6 bases not matched to a gene. This CDR3 is CASSSSGQGDEKLFF. Here the CDR3 DNA reads TGTGCCAGCAGTTCCTCGGGACAGGGAGATGAAAAACTGTTTTTT.

The chain joins TRBV10-3 to TRBJ2-4; D remains ambiguous. Germline V gene data show CDR1 as ENHRY and CDR2 as SYGVKD. The V end lost 3 bases, the J end lost 2 bases, and 8 bases lay between the germline ends. The CDR3 is 14 amino acids. CDR3 DNA sequence: TGTGCCATCAGTGATCACCAGACCAAAAACATTCAGTACTTC. This encodes CAISDHQTKNIQYF.

This chain joins TRBV30 and TRBJ1-4; tentatively, D is TRBD1 (6 bases). Germline values: CDR1 GTSNPN, CDR2 SVGIG (reference sequence). V lost 2 bases to trimming and J lost 6 bases, with 10 bases between them. CDR3 length: 13 residues. The CDR3, as DNA: TGTGCCTGGAGTTCAGGGGCTCATGAAAAACTGTTTTTT. Translated, it gives CAWSSGAHEKLFF.